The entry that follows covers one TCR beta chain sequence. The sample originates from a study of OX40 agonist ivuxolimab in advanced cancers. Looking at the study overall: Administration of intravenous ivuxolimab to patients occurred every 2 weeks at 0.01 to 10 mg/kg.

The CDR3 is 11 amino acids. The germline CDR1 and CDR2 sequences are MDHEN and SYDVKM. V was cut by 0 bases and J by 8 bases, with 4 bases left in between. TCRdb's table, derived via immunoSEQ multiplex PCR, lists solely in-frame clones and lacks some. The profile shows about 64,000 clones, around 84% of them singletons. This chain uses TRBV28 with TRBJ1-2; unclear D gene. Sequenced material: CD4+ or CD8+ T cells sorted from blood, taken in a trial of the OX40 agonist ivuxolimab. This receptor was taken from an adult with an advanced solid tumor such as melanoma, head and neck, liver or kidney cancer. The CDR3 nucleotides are TGTGCCAGCAGTTTATGGGGGGGCTACACCTTC. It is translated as CASSLWGGYTF.